Here is one T cell receptor beta chain with its context. This entry comes from a study of shared clonotypes between healthy human individuals. Per germline, CDR1 MNHEY and CDR2 SMNVEV (reference sequence). Trimming pared 3 bases from V and 5 bases from J, leaving 4 bases between. The CDR3 covers 12 residues. Sequencing used immunoSEQ multiplex PCR; TCRdb keeps in-frame clones, though not all of them. The table has 2 million to 3 million clones, approximately 93% seen once. V gene TRBV27 combines with J gene TRBJ1-4; D is unclear. The source material was naive CD4+ T cells from PBMCs. As to subset: CD45RA+ positively selected. The TCR originated in a man younger than 35 in good health. Some clones in this sample may be carry-over from other donors' samples. As DNA, the CDR3 is TGTGCCAGCAGTTTTCGCAATGAAAAACTGTTTTTT. Its translation: CASSFRNEKLFF.